This is a list of T cell receptor beta chains from one sample in a study of diagnostic markers for celiac disease. Reprocessing the reads, TCRdb reports a single entry for every CDR3 protein and omits DNA. The specimen's table records some 440 distinct CDR3 sequences. The sequenced material came from either unsorted cells or a sorted T cell fraction (not recorded which). The receptors derive from a human donor. CDR3s include the opening cysteine and the closing phenylalanine or tryptophan. Each record gives: V gene, clone size, J gene, CDR3 protein. Size tells how often a clone was seen (once, few, many) or the class of an expanded clone, and some rows leave it out.

TRBV7-3	medium-sized	TRBJ2-3	CASSPWASGTDTQYF
TRBV29-1	.	TRBJ2-7	CSVEDKGDYEQYF
TRBV3-1	medium-sized	TRBJ1-5	CASSQARGANQPQHF
TRBV28	.	TRBJ2-3	CASSFSGSADTQYF
TRBV27	.	TRBJ2-7	CASSLVPSGRYEQYF
TRBV7-2	.	TRBJ2-7	CASSSRVSSYEQYF
TRBV20-1	.	TRBJ2-2	CSASNLDTGELFF
TRBV20-1	large	TRBJ2-7	CSARSDREQYF
TRBV12-3/TRBV12-4	large	TRBJ1-1	CASSSFSGSTEAFF
TRBV7-9	medium-sized	TRBJ2-7	CASSPAEGDPYEQYF